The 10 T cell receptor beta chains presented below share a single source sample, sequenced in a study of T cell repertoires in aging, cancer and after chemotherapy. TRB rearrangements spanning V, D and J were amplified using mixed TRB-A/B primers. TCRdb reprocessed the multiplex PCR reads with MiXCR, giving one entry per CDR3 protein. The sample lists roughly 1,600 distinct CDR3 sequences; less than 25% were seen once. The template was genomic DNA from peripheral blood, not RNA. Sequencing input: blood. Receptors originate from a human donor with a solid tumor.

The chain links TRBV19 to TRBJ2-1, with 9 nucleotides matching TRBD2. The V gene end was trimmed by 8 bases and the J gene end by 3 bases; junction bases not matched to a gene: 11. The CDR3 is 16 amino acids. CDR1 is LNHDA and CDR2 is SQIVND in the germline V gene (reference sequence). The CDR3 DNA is TGTGCCAGTGGCCAGACTAGCGGTGTTAACTACAATGAGCAGTTCTTC. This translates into CASGQTSGVNYNEQFF.

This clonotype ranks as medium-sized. The CDR3, as DNA: TGCGCCAGCAGCCAAAATCCAGGGAGGGAGACCCAGTACTTC. This sequence encodes CASSQNPGRETQYF. The J gene is TRBJ2-5, the V gene TRBV4-3, with D tentatively TRBD2 (6 bases). The V end lost 2 bases, the J end lost 5 bases, and 12 bases lay between the germline ends. CDR3 length equals 14 residues. Germline V CDR1 and CDR2: LGHNA, YSLEER.

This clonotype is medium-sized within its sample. The CDR3 region has the DNA TGTGCTAGTGGTCCGGGACTAGCGGGTCTCACAGATACGCAGTATTTT. Translating it yields CASGPGLAGLTDTQYF. The rearrangement links TRBV12-3 or TRBV12-4 to TRBJ2-3; 12 nucleotides match TRBD2. CDR3 length equals 16 residues.

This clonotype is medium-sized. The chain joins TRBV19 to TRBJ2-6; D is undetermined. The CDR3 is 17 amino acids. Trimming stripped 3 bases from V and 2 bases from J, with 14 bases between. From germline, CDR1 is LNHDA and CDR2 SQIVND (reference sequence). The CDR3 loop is CASSIQGSGAGANVLTF. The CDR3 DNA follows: TGTGCCAGTAGTATTCAAGGCTCTGGGGCTGGGGCCAACGTCCTGACTTTC.

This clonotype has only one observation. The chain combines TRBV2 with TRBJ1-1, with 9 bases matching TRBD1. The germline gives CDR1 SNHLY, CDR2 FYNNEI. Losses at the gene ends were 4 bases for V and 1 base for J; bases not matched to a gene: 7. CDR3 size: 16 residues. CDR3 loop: CASSGDRERGNTEAFF. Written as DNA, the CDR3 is TGTGCCAGCAGTGGGGACAGGGAGAGGGGGAACACTGAAGCTTTCTTT.

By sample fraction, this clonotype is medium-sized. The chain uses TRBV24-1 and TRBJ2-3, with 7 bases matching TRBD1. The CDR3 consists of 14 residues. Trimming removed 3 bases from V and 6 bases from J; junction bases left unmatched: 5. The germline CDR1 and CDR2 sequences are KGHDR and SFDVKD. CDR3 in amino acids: CATSDRQGMDTQYF. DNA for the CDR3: TGTGCCACCAGTGATAGACAGGGTATGGATACGCAGTATTTT.

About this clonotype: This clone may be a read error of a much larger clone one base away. CDR3 amino acids: CVTSRDLGQVPLHF. CDR3 coding DNA: TGTGTCACCAGCAGAGATTTAGGACAGGTCCCCCTCCACTTT. The V gene is TRBV15, the J gene TRBJ1-6; 7 nucleotides agree with TRBD1. The CDR3 is 14 residues long. Germline V CDR1 and CDR2: LNHNV, YYDKDF (reference sequence).

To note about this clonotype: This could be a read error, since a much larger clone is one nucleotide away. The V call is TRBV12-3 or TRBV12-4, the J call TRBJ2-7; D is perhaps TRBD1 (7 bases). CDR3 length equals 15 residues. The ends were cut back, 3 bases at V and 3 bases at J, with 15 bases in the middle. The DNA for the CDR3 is TGTGCCAGCAGTTTCGGCGGGACAGTGGGCTACGAGCAGTACTTC. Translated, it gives CASSFGGTVGYEQYF.

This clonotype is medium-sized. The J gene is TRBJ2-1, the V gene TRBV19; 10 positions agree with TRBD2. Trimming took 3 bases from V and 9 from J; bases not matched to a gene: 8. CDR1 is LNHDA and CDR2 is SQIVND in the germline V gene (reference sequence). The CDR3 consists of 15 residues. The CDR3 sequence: CASSIGLAGVAEQFF. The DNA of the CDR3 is TGTGCCAGTAGTATCGGTCTAGCGGGAGTGGCTGAGCAGTTCTTC.

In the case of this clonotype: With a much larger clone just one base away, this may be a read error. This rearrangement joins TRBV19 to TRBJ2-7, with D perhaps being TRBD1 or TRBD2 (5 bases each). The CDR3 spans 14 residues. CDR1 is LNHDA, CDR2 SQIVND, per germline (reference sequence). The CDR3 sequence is CTSTPGTASYEQYF. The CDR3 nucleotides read TGTACCAGTACCCCCGGGACGGCGTCCTACGAGCAGTACTTC.